The clone carrying this TCR beta chain showed up just once. In germline, CDR1 is SGHDN, CDR2 FVKESK. The CDR3 contains 17 residues. V trimming: 0 bases; J trimming: 4 bases; junction bases outside the gene matches: 4. This specimen belongs to a study of blood T cells in healthy people across ages. A sample-barcoded 5' primer and a J-beta primer mix were used in a second PCR of roughly 7 to 11 cycles. TCRdb passed the 5' RACE reads through MiXCR, listing each CDR3 protein once. The sample holds 1,300,000 or so distinct CDR3 sequences, roughly 60% seen once. Extraction of total RNA produced a minimum of 5.5 micrograms from each sample.

The sequence derives from a man in his late teens or twenties in good health. The rearrangement links TRBV14 to TRBJ1-6; TRBD1 agrees at 9 bases. What was sequenced was blood. This CDR3 reads CASSQDWTGDYNSPLHF. The CDR3 coding sequence is TGTGCCAGCAGCCAAGATTGGACAGGGGATTATAATTCACCCCTCCACTTT.